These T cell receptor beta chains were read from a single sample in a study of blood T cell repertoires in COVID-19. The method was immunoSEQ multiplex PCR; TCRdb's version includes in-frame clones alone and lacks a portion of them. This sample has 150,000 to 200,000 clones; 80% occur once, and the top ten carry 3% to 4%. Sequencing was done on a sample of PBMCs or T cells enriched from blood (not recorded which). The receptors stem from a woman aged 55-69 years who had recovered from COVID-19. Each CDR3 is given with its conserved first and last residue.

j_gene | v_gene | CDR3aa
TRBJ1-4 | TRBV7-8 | CASSRPRDRGKGNEKLFF
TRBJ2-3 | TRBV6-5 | CASSYRLATDTQYF
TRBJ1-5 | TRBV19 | CASRTGQSFNQPQHF
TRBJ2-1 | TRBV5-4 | CASSLVGSGVDNEQFF
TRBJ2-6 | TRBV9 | CASSVGTGNSGANVLTF
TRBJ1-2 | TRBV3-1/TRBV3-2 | CASSPFYSGGSGYGYTF
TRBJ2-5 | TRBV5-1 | CASSVQGASETQYF
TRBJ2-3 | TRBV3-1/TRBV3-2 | CASSQALAGPTDTQYF
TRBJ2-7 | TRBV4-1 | CASSHDREAPDEQYF
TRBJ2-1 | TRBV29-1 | CSVEDLRGGAFNEQFF
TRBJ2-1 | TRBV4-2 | CASSPRRWGAYNEQFF
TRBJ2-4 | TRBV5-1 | CASAEQGSQNIQYF
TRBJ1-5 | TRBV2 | CASSRPTGTGNQPQHF
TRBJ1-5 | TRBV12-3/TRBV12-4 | CASSLSGDQPQHF
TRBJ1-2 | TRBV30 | CAWREDLVVTF
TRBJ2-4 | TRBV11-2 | CASSLGTSGALAKNIQYF
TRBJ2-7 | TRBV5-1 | CASSFLTGYEQYF
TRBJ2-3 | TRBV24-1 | CATSEHTGVDTQYF
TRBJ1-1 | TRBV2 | CASNPGGWDTEAFF
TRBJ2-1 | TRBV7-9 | CASSLNSGGPQNEQFF
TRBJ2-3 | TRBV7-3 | CASSYTGTTTDTQYF
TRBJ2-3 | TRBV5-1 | CASRYTGVSTDTQYF
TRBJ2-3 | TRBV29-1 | CSVEKGGAGTDTQYF
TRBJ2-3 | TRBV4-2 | CASSQELADTDTQYF
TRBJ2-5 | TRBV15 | CATSRGPLETQYF
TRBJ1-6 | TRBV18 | CASSPTTGIASPLHF
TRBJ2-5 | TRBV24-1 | CATSDSDSQETQYF
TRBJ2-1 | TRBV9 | CASSVDSSSSYNEQFF
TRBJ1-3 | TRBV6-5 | CASRPPGQGGNTIYF
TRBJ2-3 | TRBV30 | CAWGRAASEDTDTQYF
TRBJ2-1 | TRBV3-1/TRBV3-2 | CASSPTSGGKNEQFF
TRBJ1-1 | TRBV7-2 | CASSSKSKNTEAFF
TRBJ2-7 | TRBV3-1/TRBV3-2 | CASSQGERLGDYEQYF
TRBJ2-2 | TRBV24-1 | CATGTTLNTGELFF
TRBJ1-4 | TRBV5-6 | CASSLGFLTGKEKLFF
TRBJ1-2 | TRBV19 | CASSIAGRSGGVYGYTF
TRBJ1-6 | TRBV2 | CASSADRDMDRSPLHF
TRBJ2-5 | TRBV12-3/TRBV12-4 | CASGGTGPGTQYF
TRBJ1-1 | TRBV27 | CASSKNTEAFF
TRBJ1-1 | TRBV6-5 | CASRVGGVNTEAFF
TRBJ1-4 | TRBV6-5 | CASRALATNEKLFF
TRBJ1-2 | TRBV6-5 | CASTPGPQYYGYTF
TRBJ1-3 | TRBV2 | CASSEGAGPISGNTIYF
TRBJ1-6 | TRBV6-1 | CATGERPGKSSPLHF
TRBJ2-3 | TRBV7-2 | CASSLIPPGAGGDTQYF